This T cell receptor beta chain was profiled in a study of lung T cells in sarcoidosis with Löfgren's syndrome. General study points: Shared TRAV12-1 and TRBV2 CDR3 motifs across Löfgren's syndrome patients reportedly suggested public CD4+ TCRs.

The CDR3 sequence is 17 residues long. In germline, CDR1 is MGHRA, CDR2 YSYEKL. Trimming took off 3 bases at V and 0 bases at J, with 17 bases between the two ends. TCRdb re-called the reads with MiXCR, one entry per CDR3 protein. The table has tens of thousands of distinct CDR3 sequences, 21% seen once. This clonotype appeared many times. Its antigen is still unknown. The V call is TRBV4-1, the J call TRBJ1-1; D remains unclear. Input material: CD4+ T cells from PBMCs. The receptor's source is a human donor with sarcoidosis (Löfgren's syndrome or another form), or a control subject (not recorded which). The DNA of the CDR3 is TGCGCCAGCAGCCAGACCCTGGGCAGGCGAATGAACACTGAAGCTTTCTTT. Its translation: CASSQTLGRRMNTEAFF.